The following is a TCR beta chain sequence with its context. Its antigen is unidentified. CDR1 is SGHRS, CDR2 YFSETQ, per germline. Trimming left V 2 bases short and J 0 bases short, with 8 bases between. The CDR3 runs 15 residues. The time point is: week 35, safety follow-up. A single vaccine dose contained 300 ug of mutant IDH1 20-mer peptide, and topical imiquimod was used with it. This entry belongs to a study of a mutant IDH1 vaccine in newly diagnosed glioma. About the research overall: Before enrollment, the patients had been treated with radiotherapy alone, temozolomide alone, or both together. Most of them had received both. The week-35 safety follow-up was V12, and the week-47 study end was V13.

Assay: immunoSEQ multiplex PCR; the TCRdb copy retains only in-frame clones and omits some. In the table there are 45,000 to 60,000 clones, around 90% of which are singletons. This receptor was identified in a middle-aged woman with glioma. The J gene is TRBJ2-2, the V gene TRBV5-1, with a possible D match to TRBD2 (5 bases). Here the sequenced sample was PBMCs, taken from a glioma patient whose treatment included an IDH1 peptide vaccine. CDR3 nucleotide sequence: TGCGCCAGCAGCTTCGCGCGGGCGAACACCGGGGAGCTGTTTTTT. It yields the protein CASSFARANTGELFF.